This is a list of T cell receptor beta chains from one sample in a study of shared T cell receptors in the human thymus. Sequencing was performed with immunoSEQ multiplex PCR; in TCRdb, only in-frame clones are kept and a portion is missing. This sample has some 760,000 clones, with 80% to 90% found just once. This sample also appeared in a second study, on human thymus T cells.

The sequenced sample was thymocytes. These receptors were taken from a girl under two years old with a congenital heart defect. The CDR3 runs from the conserved cysteine through the conserved F or W. The D gene is left open where the match is weak. The listing skips clone size in some rows; elsewhere it reads once, few, many or a size class.

D: NA
size: NA
V: TRBV7-2
J: TRBJ2-3
DNA: TGTGCCAGCAGCTCAGCCCTAATAAATCCGCAGTATTTT
CDR3: CASSSALINPQYF

D: NA
size: once
V: TRBV4-1
J: TRBJ1-6
DNA: TGCGCCAGCAGCCAATTTGAGGAATCCACCTGGAATTCACCCCTCCACTTT
CDR3: CASSQFEESTWNSPLHF

D: TRBD2
size: NA
V: TRBV7-2
J: TRBJ2-1
DNA: TGTGCCAGCAGCTTAGTCGGGGGGTACAATGAGCAGTTCTTC
CDR3: CASSLVGGYNEQFF

D: TRBD1
size: NA
V: TRBV29-1
J: TRBJ1-1
DNA: TGCAGCGTTGGGCGACAGGGGGGGGTACCAATGAACACTGAAGCTTTCTTT
CDR3: CSVGRQGGVPMNTEAFF

D: NA
size: NA
V: TRBV15
J: TRBJ2-5
DNA: TGTGCCACCAGCGCCCCCGGTTCTCCTTACCAAGAGACCCAGTACTTC
CDR3: CATSAPGSPYQETQYF

D: NA
size: NA
V: TRBV15
J: TRBJ1-1
DNA: TGTGCCACCAGCAGAGCCCGCCTTTATAACAAGGGGTCTGAAGCTTTCTTT
CDR3: CATSRARLYNKGSEAFF

D: TRBD1
size: NA
V: TRBV4-1
J: TRBJ2-1
DNA: TGCGCCAGCAGCCAAGAAGAACGGGACAGGGCCTACAATGAGCAGTTCTTC
CDR3: CASSQEERDRAYNEQFF

D: NA
size: NA
V: TRBV6-6
J: TRBJ1-5
DNA: TGTGCCAGCAGTTACAGGAGGGGTGAAATCAATCAGCCCCAGCATTTT
CDR3: CASSYRRGEINQPQHF

D: TRBD2
size: few
V: TRBV28
J: TRBJ2-1
DNA: TGTGCCAGCAGTTTGCCGCCGGGACTAGCGGTAAATGAGCAGTTCTTC
CDR3: CASSLPPGLAVNEQFF

D: NA
size: NA
V: TRBV14
J: TRBJ1-2
DNA: TGTGCCAGCAGCGAGGAGGGCCTCTATTCCTATGGCTACACCTTC
CDR3: CASSEEGLYSYGYTF

D: TRBD1
size: NA
V: TRBV7-8
J: TRBJ1-1
DNA: TGTGCCAGCAGCTCCGGACAGGGGGGAGAAGCTTTCTTT
CDR3: CASSSGQGGEAFF

D: TRBD1
size: NA
V: TRBV9
J: TRBJ2-1
DNA: TGTGCCAGCAGCCTCTGGACAGGCTCAAGCTCCTACAATGAGCAGTTCTTC
CDR3: CASSLWTGSSSYNEQFF

D: NA
size: once
V: TRBV4-1
J: TRBJ1-2
DNA: TGCGCCAGCAGCCAAGTAGGGGGGGCGAATGGCTACACCTTC
CDR3: CASSQVGGANGYTF

D: TRBD2
size: NA
V: TRBV11-2
J: TRBJ2-3
DNA: TGTGCCAGCAGCCCCCGAAAGGGACTAGCGGGGGATAGCACAGATACGCAGTATTTT
CDR3: CASSPRKGLAGDSTDTQYF

D: TRBD2
size: NA
V: TRBV27
J: TRBJ2-5
DNA: TGTGCCAGCAGCCCCTTGGGGCGGGGGGGCCTTAGGGGTCAAGAGACCCAGTACTTC
CDR3: CASSPLGRGGLRGQETQYF

D: TRBD1
size: NA
V: TRBV27
J: TRBJ1-2
DNA: TGTGCCAGCAGTCCACTCGGGACAGCCTATGGCTACACCTTC
CDR3: CASSPLGTAYGYTF

D: NA
size: NA
V: TRBV9
J: TRBJ1-5
DNA: TGTGCCAGCAGCGTATCGGGGGAGATACAAGGAGGTACCCATCAGCCCCAGCATTTT
CDR3: CASSVSGEIQGGTHQPQHF

D: TRBD1
size: NA
V: TRBV2
J: TRBJ1-3
DNA: TGTGCCAGCAGTGAGTGGGACAGGGGTTTATCGGCTGGAAACACCATATATTTT
CDR3: CASSEWDRGLSAGNTIYF

D: NA
size: NA
V: TRBV27
J: TRBJ1-4
DNA: TGTGCCAGCAGTTTTGGGCATGTGGGGAATCGGGGTGAAAAACTGTTTTTT
CDR3: CASSFGHVGNRGEKLFF

D: NA
size: NA
V: TRBV6-1
J: TRBJ2-4
DNA: TGTGCCAGCAGTGAACAGGAGGTGGAAAACATTCAGTACTTC
CDR3: CASSEQEVENIQYF

D: NA
size: NA
V: TRBV18
J: TRBJ1-1
DNA: TGTGCCAGCTCACCAGGGGCTCGCAGGGTTGGCACTGAAGCTTTCTTT
CDR3: CASSPGARRVGTEAFF

D: NA
size: NA
V: TRBV9
J: TRBJ2-5
DNA: TGTGCCAGCAGCGTAGTGGGGCAATCTGGGGGGGAGACCCAGTACTTC
CDR3: CASSVVGQSGGETQYF